A single sample gave rise to the 23 T cell receptor beta chains below, sequenced in a study of blood T cell repertoires in COVID-19. Method: immunoSEQ multiplex PCR; TCRdb's copy keeps in-frame clones and lacks some. The sample holds 200,000 to 300,000 clones; 75% to 85% are singletons and the top ten take more than 5.5%. What was sequenced was peripheral blood. The receptors shown here come from a human donor in a cohort sampled during active COVID-19.

The J gene is TRBJ2-7, the V gene TRBV29-1, with 11 nucleotides matching TRBD1. CDR3 length: 14 residues. The J segment lost 3 bases and the V segment lost 5 bases, leaving 6 bases of the junction unmatched. The germline CDR1 and CDR2 sequences are SQVTM and ANQGSEA. The CDR3 DNA reads as TGCAGCGTTTCCGGGACAGGGGGTTTCTACGAGCAGTACTTC. Protein: CSVSGTGGFYEQYF.

The chain carries TRBV12-5 and TRBJ1-4; no clear D. The CDR3 spans 14 residues. From germline, CDR1 is LGHNT and CDR2 FRNRAP. V lost 11 bases and J 7 bases, leaving 20 bases between the germline ends. CDR3 bases: TGTGCTTCGTCTTTGGGCAGCTCTGCTGAAAAACTGTTTTTT. This gives the protein CASSLGSSAEKLFF.

This clone was picked up a small number of times. This rearrangement joins TRBV20-1 to TRBJ2-7; unclear D gene. The CDR3 is made up of 14 amino acids. Trimming removed 5 bases from V and 1 base from J, with 15 bases in between. Germline V lookup: CDR1 DFQATT, CDR2 SNEGSKA (reference sequence). Written as DNA, the CDR3 is TGCAGTGCTCGTGGGTCCTTACTGTCCTACGAGCAGTACTTC. It codes for CSARGSLLSYEQYF.

The chain carries TRBV6-6 and TRBJ2-7; no definite D call. Germline-derived CDR1 and CDR2 are MNHNY and SVGAGI (reference sequence). V lost 0 bases and J 6 bases, leaving 15 bases between the germline ends. The CDR3 consists of 15 residues. This chain's CDR3 is CASSYSRGPLAEQYF. CDR3 in DNA: TGTGCCAGCAGTTACTCGAGAGGCCCGCTCGCCGAGCAGTACTTC.

This chain links TRBV7-9 with TRBJ1-2; perhaps TRBD1 as D (6 bases). Per germline, CDR1 SEHNR and CDR2 FQNEAQ (reference sequence). The CDR3 covers 16 residues. V gave up 3 bases and J gave up 2 bases, with 16 bases separating them. The CDR3 DNA reads as TGTGCCAGCAGCTTTAGATCCCCGGGGGGCAACTATGGCTACACCTTC. Translating it yields CASSFRSPGGNYGYTF.

This chain uses TRBV5-1 with TRBJ1-1; D gene ambiguous. CDR1 SGHRS and CDR2 YFSETQ come from the germline V gene. This CDR3 is built from 16 residues. Trimming pared 4 bases from V and 1 base from J, leaving 17 bases between. Here the CDR3 reads CASSMGSLIQNTEAFF. Here the CDR3 DNA reads TGCGCCAGCAGCATGGGATCTTTAATACAGAACACTGAAGCTTTCTTT.

This chain's CDR3 is CATSNGGTDTQYF. For the CDR3, the DNA is TGTGCCACCAGTAACGGGGGCACAGATACGCAGTATTTT. This chain connects TRBV24-1 to TRBJ2-3; D is possibly TRBD2 (5 bases). The CDR3 has 13 residues. Looked up from germline, CDR1 is KGHDR and CDR2 is SFDVKD. V was pared by 6 bases and J by 1 base, with 7 bases between.

This chain uses TRBV30 with TRBJ1-6; 9 bases are shared with TRBD1. Germline CDR1 and CDR2: GTSNPN and SVGIG (reference sequence). Trimming removed 0 bases from V and 8 bases from J; junction bases left unmatched: 14. The CDR3 length is 18 residues. CDR3 region: CAWSVLGGGQGVYSPLHF. The CDR3 nucleotides are TGTGCCTGGAGTGTACTCGGTGGGGGACAGGGAGTTTATTCACCCCTCCACTTT.

J is TRBJ2-7 and V is TRBV21-1; the table's D gene call, TRBD1, was not cross checked with the DNA. TRBV21-1 is given as a pseudogene. The CDR3 contains 16 residues. CDR3 loop: CASSKSRDSHRYEQYF. The CDR3 region has the DNA TGTGCCAGCAGCAAAAGCCGGGACAGCCATCGATACGAGCAGTACTTC.

The chain recombines TRBV28 with TRBJ1-5, with a possible D match to TRBD1 (6 bases). This CDR3 has 15 amino acids. Germline CDR1 reads MDHEN; CDR2 reads SYDVKM. V dropped 2 bases and J dropped 0 bases, with 8 bases sitting between them. The CDR3 protein is CASSLGGLSNQPQHF. CDR3 bases: TGTGCCAGCAGTTTAGGGGGCCTTAGCAATCAGCCCCAGCATTTT.

The chain combines TRBV5-1 with TRBJ2-7, with D possibly being TRBD2 (7 bases). The CDR3 is 15 residues long. V lost 5 bases to trimming and J lost 3 bases, with 18 bases between them. The germline gives CDR1 SGHRS, CDR2 YFSETQ. CDR3 in amino acids: CASRKGGSDFYEQYF. The CDR3 DNA reads as TGCGCCAGCAGAAAGGGGGGGTCAGATTTCTACGAGCAGTACTTC.

This clone was seen a few times. The chain links TRBV6-5 to TRBJ1-1; D uncertain. V dropped 7 bases and J dropped 2 bases, with 11 bases sitting between them. CDR1 and CDR2 from the germline V gene are MNHEY and SVGAGI. CDR3 size: 13 residues. CDR3 residues: CASISTENTEAFF. CDR3 coding DNA: TGTGCCAGCATATCCACAGAAAACACTGAAGCTTTCTTT.

The V and J genes are TRBV18 and TRBJ2-3; 11 bases are shared with TRBD2. The CDR3 is 16 amino acids. V was pared by 2 bases and J by 6 bases, with 7 bases of the junction left unmatched. Germline V gives CDR1 KGHSH, CDR2 LQKENI. As DNA, the CDR3 is TGTGCCAGCTCACCAAACCCGCTAGCGGGGGGCGATACGCAGTATTTT. Its protein is CASSPNPLAGGDTQYF.

This chain connects TRBV18 to TRBJ1-2, with 7 bases matching TRBD1. CDR3 length: 15 amino acids. V dropped 3 bases and J dropped 1; count of bases not matched to a gene: 5. Germline lookup yields CDR1 KGHSH and CDR2 LQKENI. This chain's CDR3 is CASSPRQGDNYGYTF. As DNA, the CDR3 is TGTGCCAGCTCACCCCGACAGGGAGATAACTATGGCTACACCTTC.

This clone was counted a few times. This chain links TRBV7-2 with TRBJ2-2; possible D gene TRBD2, 7 bases. The CDR3 length is 15 residues. Germline CDR1 is SGHTA and CDR2 is FQGNSA. The V end lost 5 bases, the J end lost 4 bases, and 14 bases lay between the germline ends. The CDR3 DNA follows: TGTGCCAGCAGCCTAGAAGGGGGGGGCACCGGGGAGCTGTTTTTT. Translated, it gives CASSLEGGGTGELFF.

The chain joins TRBV6-6 to TRBJ2-2; tentative D call: TRBD2 (6 bases). The CDR3 has 10 residues. V was trimmed by 11 bases and J by 6 bases, leaving 7 bases between them. The germline V gene has CDR1 MNHNY and CDR2 SVGAGI (reference sequence). CDR3 in amino acids: CAGGAGELFF. The CDR3 region has the DNA TGTGCCGGAGGGGCCGGGGAGCTGTTTTTT.

In its sample, this clone was seen a few times. This sequence joins TRBV28 and TRBJ2-2; tentatively, D is TRBD1 (6 bases). The length of the CDR3 is 13 residues. In germline, CDR1 is MDHEN, CDR2 SYDVKM. V shed 11 bases and J shed 5 bases, with 15 bases lying between them. CDR3 sequence reads: CARHRDWTGELFF. Written as DNA, the CDR3 is TGTGCCCGCCACAGGGATTGGACCGGGGAGCTGTTTTTT.

The chain joins TRBV5-1 to TRBJ2-1; 13 positions match TRBD2. The CDR3 length is 16 residues. The germline V gene has CDR1 SGHRS and CDR2 YFSETQ. V shed 4 bases, J shed 8 bases, and the junction held 9 bases outside the gene matches. The CDR3 bases are TGCGCCAGCAGCCCAGGACTAGCGGGAGATTTGGATGAGCAGTTCTTC. This gives the protein CASSPGLAGDLDEQFF. Full variable domain (missing parts from reference TRBV5-1 and TRBJ2-1): KAGVTQTPRYLIKTRGQQVTLSCSPISGHRSVSWYQQTPGQGLQFLFEYFSETQRNKGNFPGRFSGRQFSNSRSEMNVSTLELGDSALYLCASSPGLAGDLDEQFFGPGTRLTVL.

The rearrangement joins TRBV5-1 to TRBJ2-4, with D possibly TRBD1 on 6 matching bases. Germline V gene data show CDR1 as SGHRS and CDR2 as YFSETQ. V lost 0 bases and J 7 bases, leaving 14 bases between the germline ends. The CDR3 is 15 residues long. The CDR3 DNA reads TGCGCCAGCAGCTTGGCCGGCAGGGGACGGAACATTCAGTACTTC. This translates into CASSLAGRGRNIQYF.

This chain joins TRBV27 and TRBJ2-2; TRBD1 is a possible D gene (6 bases). The germline V and J ends were trimmed by 1 base and 2 bases, with 11 bases remaining between them. In germline, CDR1 is MNHEY, CDR2 SMNVEV (reference sequence). The CDR3 covers 16 residues. The CDR3 spells CASSLFGTTNTGELFF. The CDR3 DNA reads TGTGCCAGCAGTTTATTTGGGACAACCAACACCGGGGAGCTGTTTTTT.

The chain combines TRBV11-3 with TRBJ2-1; tentatively, D is TRBD1 (5 bases). The CDR3 extends over 14 amino acids. CDR1 and CDR2 from the germline V gene are SGHNT and YENEEA. The V and J ends lost 3 bases and 7 bases respectively, with 13 bases between them. The CDR3 sequence: CASSFGQGVNEQFF. CDR3 sequence (DNA): TGTGCCAGCAGCTTCGGACAAGGGGTTAATGAGCAGTTCTTC.

The CDR3 DNA reads as TGTGCCACCAGCAGAGATCCGGGGACAGGGCTCTACGTCTCTGGAAACACCATATATTTT. Translation: CATSRDPGTGLYVSGNTIYF. The rearrangement uses TRBV15 and TRBJ1-3; 9 positions agree with TRBD1. This CDR3 has 20 amino acids. V lost 0 bases and J lost 0; bases outside the gene matches: 12. Germline V gene lookup returns CDR1 LNHNV and CDR2 YYDKDF (reference sequence).

The chain uses TRBV18 and TRBJ2-5, with D maybe TRBD2 (5 bases). Trimming cost V 5 bases and J 0 bases, with 7 bases left between them. This CDR3 contains 13 residues. CDR1 KGHSH and CDR2 LQKENI come from the germline V gene. CDR3 amino acids: CASSYGDQETQYF. The CDR3 region has the DNA TGTGCCAGCTCATACGGGGACCAAGAGACCCAGTACTTC.